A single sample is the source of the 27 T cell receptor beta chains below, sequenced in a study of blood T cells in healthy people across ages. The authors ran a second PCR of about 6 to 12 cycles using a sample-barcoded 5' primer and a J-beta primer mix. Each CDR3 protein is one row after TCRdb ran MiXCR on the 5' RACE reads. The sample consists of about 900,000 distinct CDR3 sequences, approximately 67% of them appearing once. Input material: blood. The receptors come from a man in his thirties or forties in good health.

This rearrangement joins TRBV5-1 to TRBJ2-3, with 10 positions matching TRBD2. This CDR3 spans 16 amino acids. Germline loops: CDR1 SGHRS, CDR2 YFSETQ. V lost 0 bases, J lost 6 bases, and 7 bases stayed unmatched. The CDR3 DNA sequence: TGCGCCAGCAGCTTGGTTACTAGCGGGAACACGGATACGCAGTATTTT. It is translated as CASSLVTSGNTDTQYF.

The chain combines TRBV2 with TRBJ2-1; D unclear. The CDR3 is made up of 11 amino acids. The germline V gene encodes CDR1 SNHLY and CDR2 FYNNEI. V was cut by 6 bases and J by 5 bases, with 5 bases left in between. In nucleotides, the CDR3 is TGTGCCAGCAGGGGTCACAATGAGCAGTTCTTC. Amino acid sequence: CASRGHNEQFF. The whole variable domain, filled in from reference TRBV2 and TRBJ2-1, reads EPEVTQTPSHQVTQMGQEVILRCVPISNHLYFYWYRQILGQKVEFLVSFYNNEISEKSEIFDDQFSVERPDGSNFTLKIRSTKLEDSAMYFCASRGHNEQFFGPGTRLTVL.

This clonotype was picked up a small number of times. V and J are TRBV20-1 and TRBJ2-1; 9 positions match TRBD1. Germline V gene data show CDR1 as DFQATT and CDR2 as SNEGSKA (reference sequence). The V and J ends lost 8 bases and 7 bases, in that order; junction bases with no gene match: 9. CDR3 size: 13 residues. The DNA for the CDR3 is TGCAGTTACCCGGGACAGGGAGGAAATGAGCAGTTCTTC. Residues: CSYPGQGGNEQFF.

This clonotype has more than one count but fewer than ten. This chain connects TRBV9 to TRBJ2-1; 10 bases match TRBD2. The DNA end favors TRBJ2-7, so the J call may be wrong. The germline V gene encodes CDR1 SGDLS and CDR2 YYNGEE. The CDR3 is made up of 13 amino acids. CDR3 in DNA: TGTGCCAGCAGCCCCCGACTAGCGGGCGAGCAGTACTTC. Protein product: CASSPRLAGEQYF.

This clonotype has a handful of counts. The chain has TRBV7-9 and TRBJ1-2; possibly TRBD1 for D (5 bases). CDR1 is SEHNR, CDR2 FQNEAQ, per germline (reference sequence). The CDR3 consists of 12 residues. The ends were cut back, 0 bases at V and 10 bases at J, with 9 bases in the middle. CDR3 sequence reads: CASSLALDTYTF. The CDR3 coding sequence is TGTGCCAGCAGCTTAGCCCTGGACACCTACACCTTC.

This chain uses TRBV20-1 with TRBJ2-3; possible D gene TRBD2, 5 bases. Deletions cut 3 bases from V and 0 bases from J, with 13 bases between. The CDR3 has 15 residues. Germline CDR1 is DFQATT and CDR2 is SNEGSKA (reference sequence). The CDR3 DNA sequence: TGCAGTGCTAGCCCCGCCCGGGATAGCACAGATACGCAGTATTTT. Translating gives CSASPARDSTDTQYF.

The CDR3 DNA reads as TGTGCCAGCAGCAGGACAGGCCCTCAGTACTTC. Protein product: CASSRTGPQYF. The chain employs TRBV12-3 or TRBV12-4 and TRBJ2-7; 7 bases line up with TRBD1. V lost 6 bases, J lost 10 bases, and 6 bases stayed unmatched. This CDR3 is built from 11 residues.

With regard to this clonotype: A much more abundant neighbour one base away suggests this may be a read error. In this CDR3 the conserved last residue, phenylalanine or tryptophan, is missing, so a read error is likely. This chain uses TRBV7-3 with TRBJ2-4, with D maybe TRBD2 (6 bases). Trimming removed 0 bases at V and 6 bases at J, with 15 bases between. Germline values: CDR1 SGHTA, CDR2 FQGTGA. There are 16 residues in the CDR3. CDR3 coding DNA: TGTGCCAGCAGCTTAACGGCCGGGGGTTGGGGAAACATTCAGTACCTC. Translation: CASSLTAGGWGNIQYL.

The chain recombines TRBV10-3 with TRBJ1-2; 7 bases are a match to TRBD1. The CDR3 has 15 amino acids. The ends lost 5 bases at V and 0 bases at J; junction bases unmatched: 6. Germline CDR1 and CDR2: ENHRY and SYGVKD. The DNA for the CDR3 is TGTGCCATCAGTTCCCGGACAGGAGCTAACTATGGCTACACCTTC. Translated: CAISSRTGANYGYTF.

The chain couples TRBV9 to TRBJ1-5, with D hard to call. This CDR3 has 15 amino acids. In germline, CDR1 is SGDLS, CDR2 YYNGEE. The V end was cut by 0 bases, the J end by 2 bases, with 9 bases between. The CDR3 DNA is TGTGCCAGCAGCGTAGAGGGTAGGGGCAATCAGCCCCAGCATTTT. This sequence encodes CASSVEGRGNQPQHF.

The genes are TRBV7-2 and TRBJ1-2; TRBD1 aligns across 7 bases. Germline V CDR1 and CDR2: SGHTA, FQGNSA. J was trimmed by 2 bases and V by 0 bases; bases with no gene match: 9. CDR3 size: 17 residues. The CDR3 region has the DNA TGTGCCAGCAGCTTAGCGACTAGACAGGGATCAAACTATGGCTACACCTTC. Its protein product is CASSLATRQGSNYGYTF.

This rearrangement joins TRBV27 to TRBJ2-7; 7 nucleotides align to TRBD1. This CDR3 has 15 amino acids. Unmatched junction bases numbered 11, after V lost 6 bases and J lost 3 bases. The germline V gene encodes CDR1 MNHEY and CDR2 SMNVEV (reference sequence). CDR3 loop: CASSKDSTGRYEQYF. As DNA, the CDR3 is TGTGCCAGCAGCAAAGACTCGACAGGGCGCTACGAGCAGTACTTC.

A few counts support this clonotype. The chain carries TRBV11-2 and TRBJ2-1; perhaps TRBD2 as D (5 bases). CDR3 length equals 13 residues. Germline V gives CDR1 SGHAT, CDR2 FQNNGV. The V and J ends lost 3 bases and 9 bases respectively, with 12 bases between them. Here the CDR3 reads CASSFVRGGEQFF. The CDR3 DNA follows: TGTGCCAGCAGCTTCGTCCGGGGTGGTGAGCAGTTCTTC.

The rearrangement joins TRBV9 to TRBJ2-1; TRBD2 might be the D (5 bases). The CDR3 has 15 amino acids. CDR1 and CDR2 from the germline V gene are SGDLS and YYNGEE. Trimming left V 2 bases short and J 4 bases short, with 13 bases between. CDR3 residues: CASSVLLAGYNEQFF. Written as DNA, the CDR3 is TGTGCCAGCAGCGTCCTCCTAGCCGGGTACAATGAGCAGTTCTTC.

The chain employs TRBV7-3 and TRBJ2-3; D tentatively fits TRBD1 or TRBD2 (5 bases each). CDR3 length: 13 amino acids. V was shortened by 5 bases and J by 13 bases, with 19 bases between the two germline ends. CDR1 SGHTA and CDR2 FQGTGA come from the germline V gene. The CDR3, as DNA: TGTGCCAGCAGCCCCCGAGGGGCCCTTAGGAAGTATTTT. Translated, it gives CASSPRGALRKYF. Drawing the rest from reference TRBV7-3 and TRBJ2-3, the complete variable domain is GAGVSQTPSNKVTEKGKYVELRCDPISGHTALYWYRQSLGQGPEFLIYFQGTGAADDSGLPNDRFFAVRPEGSVSTLKIQRTERGDSAVYLCASSPRGALRKYFGPGTRLTVL.

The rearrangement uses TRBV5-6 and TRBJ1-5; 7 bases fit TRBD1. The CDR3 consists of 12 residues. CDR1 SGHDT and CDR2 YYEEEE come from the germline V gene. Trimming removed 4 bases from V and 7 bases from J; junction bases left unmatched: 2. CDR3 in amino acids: CASSRTGQPQHF. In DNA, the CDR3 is TGTGCCAGCAGCCGGACAGGCCAGCCCCAGCATTTT.

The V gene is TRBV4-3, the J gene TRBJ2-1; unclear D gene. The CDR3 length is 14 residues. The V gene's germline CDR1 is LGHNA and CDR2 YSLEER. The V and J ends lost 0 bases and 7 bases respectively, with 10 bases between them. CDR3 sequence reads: CASSQDLMGNEQFF. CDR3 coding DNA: TGCGCCAGCAGCCAAGATTTGATGGGGAATGAGCAGTTCTTC.

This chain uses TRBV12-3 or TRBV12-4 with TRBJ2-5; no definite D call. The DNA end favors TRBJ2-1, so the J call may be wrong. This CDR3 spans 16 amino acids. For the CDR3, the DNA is TGTGCCAGCAGCCCCAGTGTGGGCAAGTCCCAAGAGACCCAGTTCTTC. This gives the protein CASSPSVGKSQETQFF.

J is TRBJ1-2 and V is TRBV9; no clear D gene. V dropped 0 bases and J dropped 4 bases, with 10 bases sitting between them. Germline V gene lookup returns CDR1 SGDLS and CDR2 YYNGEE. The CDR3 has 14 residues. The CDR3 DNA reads TGTGCCAGCAGCGTAGCGGGGAGCGGCTATGGCTACACCTTC. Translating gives CASSVAGSGYGYTF.

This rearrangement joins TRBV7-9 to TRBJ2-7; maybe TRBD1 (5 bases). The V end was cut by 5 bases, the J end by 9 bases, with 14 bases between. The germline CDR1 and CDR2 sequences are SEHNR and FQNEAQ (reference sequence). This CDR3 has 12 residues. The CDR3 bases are TGTGCCAGCAGCCTCAGGGTACACGGGCAGTACTTC. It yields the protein CASSLRVHGQYF.

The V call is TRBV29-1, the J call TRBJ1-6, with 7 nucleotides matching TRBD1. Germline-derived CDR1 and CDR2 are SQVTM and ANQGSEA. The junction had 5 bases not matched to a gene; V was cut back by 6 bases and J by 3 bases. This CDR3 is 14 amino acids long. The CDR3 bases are TGCAGCGTACGCGACAGGGACTATAATTCACCCCTCCACTTT. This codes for CSVRDRDYNSPLHF.

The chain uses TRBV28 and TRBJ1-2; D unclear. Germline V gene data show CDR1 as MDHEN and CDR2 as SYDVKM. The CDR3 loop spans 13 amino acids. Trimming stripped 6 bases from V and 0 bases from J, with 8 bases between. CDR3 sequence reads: CASRATANYGYTF. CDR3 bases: TGTGCCAGCAGGGCTACAGCTAACTATGGCTACACCTTC.

The CDR3 DNA reads TGCAGTGCTAGCGGGGGGCACCAAGAGACCCAGTACTTC. Protein sequence: CSASGGHQETQYF. This rearrangement joins TRBV20-1 to TRBJ2-5; tentatively, D is TRBD2 (7 bases). The CDR3 has 13 amino acids. V shed 3 bases and J shed 0 bases, with 8 bases lying between them. Germline values: CDR1 DFQATT, CDR2 SNEGSKA (reference sequence).

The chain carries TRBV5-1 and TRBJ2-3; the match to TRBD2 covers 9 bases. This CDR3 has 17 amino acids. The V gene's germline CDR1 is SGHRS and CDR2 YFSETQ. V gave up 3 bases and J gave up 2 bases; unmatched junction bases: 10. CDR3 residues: CASSSGGSGSSTDTQYF. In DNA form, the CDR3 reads TGCGCCAGCAGCTCCGGCGGTAGCGGGAGTTCCACAGATACGCAGTATTTT.

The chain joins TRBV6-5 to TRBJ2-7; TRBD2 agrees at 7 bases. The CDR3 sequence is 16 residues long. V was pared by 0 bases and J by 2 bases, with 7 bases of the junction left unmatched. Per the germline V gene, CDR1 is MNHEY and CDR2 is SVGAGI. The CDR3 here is CASSYSSRLAAYEQYF. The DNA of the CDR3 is TGTGCCAGCAGTTACTCGAGTAGGCTAGCGGCCTACGAGCAGTACTTC.

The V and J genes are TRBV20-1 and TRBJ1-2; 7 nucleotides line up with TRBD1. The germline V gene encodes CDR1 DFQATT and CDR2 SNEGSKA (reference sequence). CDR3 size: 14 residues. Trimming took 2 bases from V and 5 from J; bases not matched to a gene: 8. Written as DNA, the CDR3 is TGCAGTGCTAGATCACCAGGGACAGTTTATGGCTACACCTTC. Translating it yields CSARSPGTVYGYTF.

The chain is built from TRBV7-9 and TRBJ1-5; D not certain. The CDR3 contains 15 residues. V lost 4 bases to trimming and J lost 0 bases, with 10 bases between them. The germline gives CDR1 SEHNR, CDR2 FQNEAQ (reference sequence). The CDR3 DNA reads TGTGCCAGCAGCTCAACCTTTTATAGCAATCAGCCCCAGCATTTT. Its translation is CASSSTFYSNQPQHF.